These 26 T cell receptor beta chains share one sample of origin, sequenced in a study of blood T cells in healthy people across ages. Through a sample-barcoded 5' primer and a J-beta primer mix, a second PCR was run for 7 to 11 cycles. TCRdb analysed the 5' RACE reads with MiXCR anew, one entry per CDR3 protein. This table has 550,000 to 800,000 distinct CDR3 sequences, roughly 32% appearing once. Sequencing used blood. These receptors came from a woman over 75 in good health.

This clonotype has at least ten counts. V usage is TRBV12-3 or TRBV12-4 and J usage is TRBJ1-2, with 7 bases fitting TRBD1. This CDR3 region has 13 residues. Losses at the gene ends were 3 bases for V and 3 bases for J; bases not matched to a gene: 1. The DNA for the CDR3 is TGTGCCAGCAGTTTTGGACAGGACTATGGCTACACCTTC. Its translation is CASSFGQDYGYTF.

This clonotype has just a few counts. An end of the junction differs from the germline gene, which may be a read error. The chain links TRBV7-3 to TRBJ2-3; 8 bases align to TRBD2. The CDR3 length is 17 residues. In germline, CDR1 is SGHTA, CDR2 FQGTGA. As DNA, the CDR3 is TGTGCCAGCAGCTTAAATCCTGGCGGGGGGAGCACAGATGCGCAGTATTTT. Translated, it gives CASSLNPGGGSTDAQYF.

The rearrangement joins TRBV7-2 to TRBJ2-1; D ambiguous. This CDR3 has 14 amino acids. V shed 5 bases and J shed 3 bases, with 11 bases lying between them. Germline lookup yields CDR1 SGHTA and CDR2 FQGNSA. The CDR3 bases are TGTGCCAGCAGCGAGGCGTCGGACTACAATGAGCAGTTCTTC. As protein: CASSEASDYNEQFF. Looking up the rest from reference TRBV7-2 and TRBJ2-1 gives the full variable domain: GAGVSQSPSNKVTEKGKDVELRCDPISGHTALYWYRQSLGQGLEFLIYFQGNSAPDKSGLPSDRFSAERTGGSVSTLTIQRTQQEDSAVYLCASSEASDYNEQFFGPGTRLTVL.

In regard to this clonotype: A much larger clone is a single base away; this may be a read error. The gene calls are TRBV5-1 and TRBJ2-1; D ambiguous. The CDR3 has 15 residues. Looked up from germline, CDR1 is SGHRS and CDR2 is YFSETQ. V was cut by 0 bases and J by 2 bases, with 9 bases left in between. CDR3 sequence reads: CASSLGGKPYNEQFF. For the CDR3, the DNA is TGCGCCAGCAGCTTGGGAGGTAAACCCTACAATGAGCAGTTCTTC.

This clonotype was counted many times. As DNA, the CDR3 is TGCAGTGCTAGGGACGTACGAGACATTCAGTACTTC. This codes for CSARDVRDIQYF. This chain uses TRBV20-1 with TRBJ2-4, with D uncertain. CDR3 length equals 12 residues. Germline CDR1 and CDR2: DFQATT and SNEGSKA (reference sequence). The V end was cut by 3 bases, the J end by 8 bases, with 11 bases between.

This clonotype was detected a few times. The chain carries TRBV6-6 and TRBJ1-5; the D gene is possibly TRBD1 (5 bases). The germline CDR1 and CDR2 sequences are MNHNY and SVGAGI (reference sequence). The CDR3 length is 14 residues. Trimming removed 2 bases from V and 5 bases from J, with 10 bases in between. The CDR3 sequence is CASSYDGGDQPQHF. As DNA, the CDR3 is TGTGCCAGCAGTTACGACGGGGGGGATCAGCCCCAGCATTTT.

This clonotype has only one observation. Just one base apart from a much larger clone, this may be a read error. The chain links TRBV27 to TRBJ2-1; unclear D gene. This CDR3 region has 13 residues. The germline CDR1 and CDR2 sequences are MNHEY and SMNVEV (reference sequence). CDR3 loop: CASSFSRHNERFF. The CDR3 bases are TGTGCCAGCAGTTTCTCCAGACACAATGAGCGGTTCTTC.

This clonotype was seen only once. This chain joins TRBV30 and TRBJ1-5, with D unclear. CDR3 size: 13 residues. V was pared by 5 bases and J by 1 base, with 9 bases between. Germline V gene sequence: CDR1 GTSNPN, CDR2 SVGIG (reference sequence). CDR3 nucleotides: TGTGCCTGGTCTGCGGAAAGCAATCAGCCCCAGCATTTT. Translated, it gives CAWSAESNQPQHF.

This clonotype was seen only once. V gene TRBV20-1 combines with J gene TRBJ2-5; 12 positions match TRBD2. From germline, CDR1 is DFQATT and CDR2 SNEGSKA (reference sequence). Trimming at V came to 6 bases and at J to 0 bases, leaving 8 bases not matched to a gene. The CDR3 is 16 amino acids. CDR3 sequence reads: CSATSGSFGDQETQYF. CDR3 bases: TGCAGTGCGACTAGCGGGAGCTTTGGGGACCAAGAGACCCAGTACTTC.

With respect to this clonotype: Relative to the germline gene, one junction end is altered; a read error may explain this. V usage is TRBV27 and J usage is TRBJ1-1, with a weak D call TRBD1 (5 bases). This CDR3 has 14 residues. Germline CDR1 and CDR2: MNHEY and SMNVEV (reference sequence). The CDR3 region is CASSVSAGKTEAFF. DNA of the CDR3: TGTGCCAGCAGTGTATCCGCAGGGAAGACTGAAGCTTTCTTT.

This clonotype was recorded at least ten times. The chain joins TRBV4-3 to TRBJ2-7; 10 bases match TRBD1. TRBJ2-5 explains the end of the DNA better; the J call may be wrong. Germline values: CDR1 LGHNA, CDR2 YSLEER. This CDR3 spans 14 amino acids. The CDR3 here is CASSHLDRGATQYF. The CDR3 bases are TGCGCCAGCAGCCATTTGGACAGGGGGGCGACCCAGTACTTC.

This clonotype was seen ten or more times. This chain uses TRBV6-6 with TRBJ2-7; D call uncertain. Germline lookup yields CDR1 MNHNY and CDR2 SVGAGI (reference sequence). The length of the CDR3 is 12 residues. Trimming took 4 bases from V and 7 from J, leaving 11 bases between them. The DNA of the CDR3 is TGTGCCAGCAGTTCCGTCCCTGGGGAGCAGTACTTC. This encodes CASSSVPGEQYF.

This clonotype has ten or more counts. The chain uses TRBV25-1 and TRBJ2-7, with D possibly being TRBD1 or TRBD2 (6 bases each). Deletions cut 3 bases from V and 1 base from J, with 10 bases between. This CDR3 has 14 amino acids. Germline CDR1 MGHDK, CDR2 SYGVNS. The CDR3 DNA is TGTGCCAGCAGTGAGGGGGGCAGGTCCTACGAGCAGTACTTC. Translating it yields CASSEGGRSYEQYF.

This clonotype showed up many times. The chain employs TRBV29-1 and TRBJ1-2; the D gene is possibly TRBD1 (6 bases). The V gene lost 2 bases and the J gene lost 8 bases, with 12 bases spanning the gap. The CDR3 is 12 amino acids. The germline V gene encodes CDR1 SQVTM and CDR2 ANQGSEA. The CDR3 loop reads CSVERGGGGYTF. In nucleotides, the CDR3 is TGCAGCGTTGAACGGGGGGGCGGGGGCTACACCTTC.

This clonotype has only a few counts. The rearrangement links TRBV20-1 to TRBJ1-1; D gene uncertain. Per germline, CDR1 DFQATT and CDR2 SNEGSKA (reference sequence). This CDR3 has 11 residues. The V and J ends lost 6 bases and 6 bases respectively, with 11 bases between them. In nucleotides, the CDR3 is TGCAGTGCGCCTCTCCTTGCTGAAGCTTTCTTT. Its translation is CSAPLLAEAFF.

The chain links TRBV7-2 to TRBJ1-2; D gene uncertain. Germline V lookup: CDR1 SGHTA, CDR2 FQGNSA. CDR3 length: 15 amino acids. The V and J ends lost 5 bases and 1 base respectively, with 14 bases between them. CDR3 region: CASSLPPVGNYGYTF. CDR3 sequence (DNA): TGTGCCAGCAGCCTGCCCCCGGTGGGTAACTATGGCTACACCTTC.

The V call is TRBV6-5, the J call TRBJ1-4; D is unresolved. Trimming removed 6 bases at V and 7 bases at J, with 15 bases between. Per germline, CDR1 MNHEY and CDR2 SVGAGI. The length of the CDR3 is 14 residues. CDR3 in DNA: TGTGCCAGCAGCTCCCCCGGTCATCGTGAAAAACTGTTTTTT. Translating it yields CASSSPGHREKLFF.

The chain couples TRBV11-2 to TRBJ2-7; TRBD1 might be the D (5 bases). The tail of the sequence fits TRBJ2-5 better, so the J call may be wrong. Germline V gene sequence: CDR1 SGHAT, CDR2 FQNNGV. The CDR3 has 16 residues. CDR3 residues: CASSKSMAGLMETQYF. The CDR3 DNA reads as TGTGCCAGCAGCAAAAGTATGGCAGGGCTTATGGAGACCCAGTACTTC.

This clonotype was seen many times. The chain joins TRBV7-2 to TRBJ2-1; no clear D. The V end lost 0 bases, the J end lost 5 bases, and 5 bases lay between the germline ends. The CDR3 contains 13 residues. Germline lookup yields CDR1 SGHTA and CDR2 FQGNSA. The CDR3 nucleotides are TGTGCCAGCAGCTTAGCCCCTCACAATGAGCAGTTCTTC. Protein product: CASSLAPHNEQFF. The full variable domain, with the rest looked up from reference TRBV7-2 and TRBJ2-1, is GAGVSQSPSNKVTEKGKDVELRCDPISGHTALYWYRQSLGQGLEFLIYFQGNSAPDKSGLPSDRFSAERTGGSVSTLTIQRTQQEDSAVYLCASSLAPHNEQFFGPGTRLTVL.

This clonotype was observed at least ten times. The V gene is TRBV6-2 or TRBV6-3, the J gene TRBJ2-7; 9 bases align to TRBD1. From germline, CDR1 is MNHEY and CDR2 SVGEGT. The V and J ends lost 7 bases and 5 bases, in that order; junction bases with no gene match: 18. The CDR3 loop spans 17 amino acids. For the CDR3, the DNA is TGTGCCAGCACCGGTGCCCTCCGACAGGGGGTCGTAAACGAGCAGTACTTC. Protein: CASTGALRQGVVNEQYF.

CDR3 amino acids: CASSLGDAAFSYEQYF. Written as DNA, the CDR3 is TGTGCCAGCAGCTTGGGTGACGCCGCATTCTCCTACGAGCAGTACTTC. V usage is TRBV5-4 and J usage is TRBJ2-7; D is undetermined. The CDR3 has 16 residues. The V and J ends lost 0 bases and 0 bases respectively, with 13 bases between them. The germline V gene has CDR1 SGHNT and CDR2 YYREEE (reference sequence).

This clonotype has at least ten counts. The CDR3: CASSLAQDRRHQPQHF. Here the CDR3 DNA reads TGTGCCAGCAGCTTAGCCCAGGACAGACGACATCAGCCCCAGCATTTT. The V and J genes are TRBV7-8 and TRBJ1-5, with a weak D call TRBD1 (6 bases). Trimming stripped 0 bases from V and 5 bases from J, with 14 bases between. The germline gives CDR1 SGHVS, CDR2 FQNEAQ. The CDR3 consists of 16 residues.

The V and J genes are TRBV5-1 and TRBJ2-2; D not resolved. This CDR3 region has 15 residues. V dropped 2 bases and J dropped 0 bases, with 8 bases sitting between them. Looked up from germline, CDR1 is SGHRS and CDR2 is YFSETQ. The CDR3 loop is CASSFSDPNTGELFF. In DNA, the CDR3 is TGCGCCAGCAGCTTCTCAGACCCGAACACCGGGGAGCTGTTTTTT.

The chain is built from TRBV7-3 and TRBJ2-7; the D gene is possibly TRBD2 (6 bases). The germline CDR1 and CDR2 sequences are SGHTA and FQGTGA. Deletions cut 9 bases from V and 6 bases from J, with 21 bases between. The CDR3 extends over 14 amino acids. For the CDR3, the DNA is TGTGCCAGTTTTTGGAGGGGCCTTGACTCCGAGCAGTACTTC. It yields the protein CASFWRGLDSEQYF.

This clonotype showed up just a few times. The genes are TRBV13 and TRBJ1-2; 8 bases fit TRBD1. The germline gives CDR1 PRHDT, CDR2 FYEKMQ (reference sequence). V lost 0 bases and J lost 8; bases outside the gene matches: 14. The CDR3 sequence is 17 residues long. The CDR3 DNA reads TGTGCCAGCAGCTTAGGCCATGGTCATAGACAGGGGCTCGGCTACACCTTC. Residues: CASSLGHGHRQGLGYTF.

This clonotype was picked up many times. This chain joins TRBV5-1 and TRBJ2-5, with TRBD1 matching over 8 bases. From germline, CDR1 is SGHRS and CDR2 YFSETQ. The CDR3 is 14 residues long. Trimming cost V 1 base and J 5 bases; bases outside gene matches: 4. CDR3 loop: CASSLQGAGETQYF. The CDR3 DNA is TGCGCCAGCAGCTTGCAGGGGGCTGGGGAGACCCAGTACTTC.